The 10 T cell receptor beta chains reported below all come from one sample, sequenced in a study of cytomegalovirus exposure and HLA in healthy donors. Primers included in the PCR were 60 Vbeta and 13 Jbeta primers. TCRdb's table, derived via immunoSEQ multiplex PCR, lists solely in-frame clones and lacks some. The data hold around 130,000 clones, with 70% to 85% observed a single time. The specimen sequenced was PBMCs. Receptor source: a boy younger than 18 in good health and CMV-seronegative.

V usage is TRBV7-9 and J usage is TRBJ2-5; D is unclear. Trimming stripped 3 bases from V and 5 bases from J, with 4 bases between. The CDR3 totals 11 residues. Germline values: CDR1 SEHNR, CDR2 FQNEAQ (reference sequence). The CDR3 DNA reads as TGTGCCAGCAGCTTCCAGGAGACCCAGTACTTC. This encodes CASSFQETQYF.

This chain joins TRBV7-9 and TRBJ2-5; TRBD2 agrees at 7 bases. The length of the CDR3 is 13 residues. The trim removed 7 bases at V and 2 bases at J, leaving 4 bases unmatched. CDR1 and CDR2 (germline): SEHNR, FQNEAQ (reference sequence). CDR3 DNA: TGTGCCAGCACCGAGCGGGGACAAGAGACCCAGTACTTC. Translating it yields CASTERGQETQYF.

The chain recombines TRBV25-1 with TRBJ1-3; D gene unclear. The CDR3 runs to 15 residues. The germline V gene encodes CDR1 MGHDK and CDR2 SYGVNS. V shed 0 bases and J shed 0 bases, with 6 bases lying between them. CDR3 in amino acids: CASSEYSYSGNTIYF. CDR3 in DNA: TGTGCCAGCAGTGAATATAGCTACTCTGGAAACACCATATATTTT.

CDR3 sequence reads: CASSPGQGANYGYTF. The CDR3 DNA sequence: TGTGCCAGCAGCCCCGGACAGGGCGCTAACTATGGCTACACCTTC. The chain uses TRBV5-4 and TRBJ1-2; 8 bases line up with TRBD1. Germline V gene lookup returns CDR1 SGHNT and CDR2 YYREEE (reference sequence). With 4 bases clipped from V and 0 bases from J, the junction kept 5 bases outside the gene matches. CDR3 length equals 15 residues.

The CDR3, as DNA: TGTGCCAGCAGCCGGACAGGGCGAAGCTCCTACGAGCAGTACTTC. Translating it yields CASSRTGRSSYEQYF. The gene calls are TRBV6-5 and TRBJ2-7; 8 bases agree with TRBD1. CDR3 size: 15 residues. The germline V gene encodes CDR1 MNHEY and CDR2 SVGAGI. Trimming cost V 6 bases and J 0 bases; bases outside gene matches: 7.

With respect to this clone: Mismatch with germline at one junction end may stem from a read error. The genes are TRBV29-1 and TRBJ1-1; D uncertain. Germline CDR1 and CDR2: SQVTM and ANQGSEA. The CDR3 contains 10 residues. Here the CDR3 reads CSVVNSEAFF. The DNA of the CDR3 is TGCAGCGTTGTCAACAGTGAAGCTTTCTTT.

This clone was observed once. The CDR3 loop is CASSLDGSRNEQYF. The CDR3 DNA reads TGTGCCAGCAGCTTAGATGGCTCGCGGAACGAGCAGTACTTC. The V call is TRBV7-2, the J call TRBJ2-7; D is unresolved. V dropped 1 base and J dropped 5 bases, with 12 bases sitting between them. Germline-derived CDR1 and CDR2 are SGHTA and FQGNSA. The CDR3 is 14 amino acids.

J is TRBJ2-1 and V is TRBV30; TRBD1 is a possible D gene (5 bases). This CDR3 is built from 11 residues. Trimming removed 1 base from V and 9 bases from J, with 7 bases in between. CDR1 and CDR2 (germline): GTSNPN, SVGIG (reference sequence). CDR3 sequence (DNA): TGTGCCTGGAGTGCCAGGGTTGAGCAGTTCTTC. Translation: CAWSARVEQFF.

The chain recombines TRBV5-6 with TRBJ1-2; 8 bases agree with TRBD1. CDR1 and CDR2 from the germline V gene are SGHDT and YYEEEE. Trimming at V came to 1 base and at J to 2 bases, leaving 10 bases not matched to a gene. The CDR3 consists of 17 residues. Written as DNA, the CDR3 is TGTGCCAGCAGCTTGAGGCAGGGGGCGTATGGGAACTATGGCTACACCTTC. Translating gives CASSLRQGAYGNYGYTF.

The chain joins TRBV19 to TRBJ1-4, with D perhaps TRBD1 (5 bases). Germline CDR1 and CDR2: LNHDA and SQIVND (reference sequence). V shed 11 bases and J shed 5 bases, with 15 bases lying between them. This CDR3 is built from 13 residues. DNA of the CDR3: TGTGCCTCAGCGGGGCCCCGGAATGAAAAACTGTTTTTT. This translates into CASAGPRNEKLFF.